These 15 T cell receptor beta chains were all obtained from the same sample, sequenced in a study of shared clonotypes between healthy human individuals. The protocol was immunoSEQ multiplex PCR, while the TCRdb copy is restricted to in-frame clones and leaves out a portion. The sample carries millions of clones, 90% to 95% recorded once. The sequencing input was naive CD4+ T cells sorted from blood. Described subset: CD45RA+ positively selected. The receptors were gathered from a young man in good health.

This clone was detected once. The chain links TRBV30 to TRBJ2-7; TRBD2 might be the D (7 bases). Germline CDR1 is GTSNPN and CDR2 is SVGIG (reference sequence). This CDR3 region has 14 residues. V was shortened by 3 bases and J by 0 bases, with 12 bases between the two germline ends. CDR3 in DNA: TGTGCCTGGAGCAAGGGGGGGGACTCCTACGAGCAGTACTTC. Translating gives CAWSKGGDSYEQYF.

As DNA, the CDR3 is TGCGCCAGCAGTGGGGAGGGAACCCGATCTGGAAACACCATATATTTT. Its protein is CASSGEGTRSGNTIYF. The V and J genes are TRBV10-2 and TRBJ1-3; D remains ambiguous. CDR1 is WSHSY and CDR2 is SAAADI in the germline V gene. The V and J ends lost 4 bases and 1 base respectively, with 14 bases between them. The CDR3 covers 16 residues.

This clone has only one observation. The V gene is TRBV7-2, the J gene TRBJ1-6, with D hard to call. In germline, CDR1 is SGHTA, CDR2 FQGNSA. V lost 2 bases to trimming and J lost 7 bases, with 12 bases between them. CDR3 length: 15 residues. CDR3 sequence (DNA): TGTGCCAGCAGCTTAAGGTCCAGACAAAATTCACCCCTCCACTTT. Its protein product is CASSLRSRQNSPLHF.

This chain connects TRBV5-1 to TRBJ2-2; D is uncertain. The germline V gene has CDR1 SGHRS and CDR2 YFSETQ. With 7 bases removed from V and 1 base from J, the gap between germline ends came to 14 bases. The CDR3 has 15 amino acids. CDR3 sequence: CASAVELGNTGELFF. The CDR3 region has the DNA TGCGCCAGCGCTGTCGAGCTGGGGAACACCGGGGAGCTGTTTTTT.

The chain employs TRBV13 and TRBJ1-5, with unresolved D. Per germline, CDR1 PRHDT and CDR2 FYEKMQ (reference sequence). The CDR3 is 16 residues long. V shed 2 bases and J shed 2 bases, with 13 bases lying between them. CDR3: CASSLRGKGGNQPQHF. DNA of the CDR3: TGTGCCAGCAGCTTACGAGGGAAGGGCGGCAATCAGCCCCAGCATTTT.

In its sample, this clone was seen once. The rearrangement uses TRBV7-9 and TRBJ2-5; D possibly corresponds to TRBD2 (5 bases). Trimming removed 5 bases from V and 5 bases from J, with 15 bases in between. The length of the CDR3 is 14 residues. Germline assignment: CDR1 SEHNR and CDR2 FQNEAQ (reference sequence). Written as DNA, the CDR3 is TGTGCCAGCAGCATGGGAGCGTTCGGGGAGACCCAGTACTTC. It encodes CASSMGAFGETQYF.

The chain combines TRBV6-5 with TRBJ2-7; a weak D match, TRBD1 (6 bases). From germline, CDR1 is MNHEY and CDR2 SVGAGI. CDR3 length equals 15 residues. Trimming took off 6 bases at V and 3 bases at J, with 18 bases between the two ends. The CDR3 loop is CASRPTGPWDYEQYF. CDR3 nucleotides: TGTGCCAGCAGACCAACAGGGCCTTGGGACTACGAGCAGTACTTC.

The CDR3 sequence: CASSLGTLEGTDTQYF. DNA of the CDR3: TGTGCCAGCAGCTTAGGAACATTAGAGGGCACAGATACGCAGTATTTT. This chain uses TRBV7-9 with TRBJ2-3; the D is unclear. Germline V gene sequence: CDR1 SEHNR, CDR2 FQNEAQ (reference sequence). This CDR3 spans 16 amino acids. V lost 1 base, J lost 1 base, and 12 bases lay in between.

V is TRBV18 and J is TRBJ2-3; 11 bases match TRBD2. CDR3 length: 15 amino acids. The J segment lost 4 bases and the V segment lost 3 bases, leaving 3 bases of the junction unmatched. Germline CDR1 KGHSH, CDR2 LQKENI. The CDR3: CASSPSGGAADTQYF. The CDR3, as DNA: TGTGCCAGCTCACCTAGCGGGGGGGCCGCAGATACGCAGTATTTT.

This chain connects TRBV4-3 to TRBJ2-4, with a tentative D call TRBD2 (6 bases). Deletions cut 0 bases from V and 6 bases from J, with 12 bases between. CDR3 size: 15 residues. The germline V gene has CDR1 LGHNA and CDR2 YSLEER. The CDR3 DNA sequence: TGCGCCAGCAGCCAAGATCGGGGGTGGGGAAACATTCAGTACTTC. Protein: CASSQDRGWGNIQYF.

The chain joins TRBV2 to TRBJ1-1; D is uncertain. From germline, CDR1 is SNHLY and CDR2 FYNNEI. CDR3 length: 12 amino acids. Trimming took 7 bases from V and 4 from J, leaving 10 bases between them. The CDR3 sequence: CASMGSGTEAFF. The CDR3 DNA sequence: TGTGCCAGCATGGGTTCGGGCACTGAAGCTTTCTTT.

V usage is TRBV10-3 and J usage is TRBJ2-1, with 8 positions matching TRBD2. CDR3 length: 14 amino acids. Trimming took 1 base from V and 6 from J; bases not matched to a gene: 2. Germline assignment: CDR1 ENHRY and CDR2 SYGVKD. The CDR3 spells CAISELGLGNEQFF. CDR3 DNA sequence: TGTGCCATCAGTGAGTTGGGACTAGGCAATGAGCAGTTCTTC.

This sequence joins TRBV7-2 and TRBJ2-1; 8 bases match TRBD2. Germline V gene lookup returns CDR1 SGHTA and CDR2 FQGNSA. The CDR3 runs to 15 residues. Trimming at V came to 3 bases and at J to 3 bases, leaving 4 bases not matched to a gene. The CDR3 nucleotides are TGTGCCAGCAGCTTGAGCGGGGGAAACTACAATGAGCAGTTCTTC. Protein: CASSLSGGNYNEQFF.

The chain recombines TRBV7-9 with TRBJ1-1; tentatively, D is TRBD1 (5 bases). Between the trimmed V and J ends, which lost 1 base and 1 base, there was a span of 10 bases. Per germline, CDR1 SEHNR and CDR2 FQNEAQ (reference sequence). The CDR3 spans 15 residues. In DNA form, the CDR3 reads TGTGCCAGCAGCTTAGGTCGGGGCCCGAACACTGAAGCTTTCTTT. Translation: CASSLGRGPNTEAFF.

CDR3 loop: CASSLDGGNSYNEQFF. DNA for the CDR3: TGTGCCAGCAGCTTAGATGGGGGTAACTCCTACAATGAGCAGTTCTTC. The chain uses TRBV11-2 and TRBJ2-1; the D call may be TRBD1 or TRBD2 (5 bases each). Trimming stripped 0 bases from V and 0 bases from J, with 9 bases between. Germline assignment: CDR1 SGHAT and CDR2 FQNNGV. The CDR3 contains 16 residues.